This T cell receptor beta chain emerged from a study of blood T cells in healthy people across ages. Overall study: Using template switching, researchers captured about one barcoded beta molecule for each two T cells.

Each donor supplied roughly 9.2 milliliters of peripheral blood. CDR1 LGHDT and CDR2 YNNKEL come from the germline V gene (reference sequence). The CDR3 has 14 residues. J lost 4 bases, V lost 4 bases, and 6 bases had no gene match. Findings of the study overall: A strong correlation was found between TCR beta diversity and the percentage of naive T cells. Older individuals had lower TCR beta diversity per million T cells (the decline was roughly linear).

Together with a sample-barcoded 5' primer, a J-beta primer mix was included in a second PCR lasting roughly 6 to 12 cycles. TCRdb fed the 5' RACE reads into MiXCR, producing one record per CDR3 protein. The sample carries about 830,000 distinct CDR3 sequences, roughly 60% recorded once. This clonotype has more than one count but fewer than ten. Its antigen is undetermined. The V and J genes are TRBV3-1 and TRBJ2-5; 7 positions match TRBD1. The receptor was derived from a man aged 25-45 years in good health. Sequenced: blood. CDR3 nucleotide sequence: TGTGCCAGCAGCCGATCGGGACAGCGAGAGACCCAGTACTTC. Protein: CASSRSGQRETQYF.